This T cell receptor (beta chain) came from a study of blood T cell repertoires in COVID-19. Study background: Sites across the United States, Italy and Spain contributed samples from acute and convalescent COVID-19. The analysed material was cDNA or gDNA that came from T cells, B-cell-depleted T cells, or PBMCs.

V lost 2 bases, J lost 7 bases, and 3 bases stayed unmatched. CDR3 length: 15 amino acids. In germline, CDR1 is KGHSH, CDR2 LQKENI. The table lists this clone with a count of one. Authors' processing steps: Cell counts per sample came from amplifying reference gene primers. Here immunoSEQ multiplex PCR was the method, and the copy in TCRdb shows in-frame clones only, minus some. V and J calls and clone size are given by that table; D and trimming were obtained from the DNA. The table shows 25,000 to 30,000 clones, with roughly nine tenths occurring only once. The chain combines TRBV18 with TRBJ2-1; 12 bases align to TRBD2. The TCR sequence derives from a man between 60 and 70 years old with acute or convalescent COVID-19. Sequencing used peripheral blood. This chain's CDR3 is CASSPTSGGPNEQFF. CDR3 in DNA: TGTGCCAGCTCACCAACTAGCGGGGGGCCAAATGAGCAGTTCTTC.